This T cell receptor (beta chain) originates from a study of T cell responses to AZD1222 COVID-19 vaccine. Study-level points and caveats: The repertoires were collected only after the peak T cell response. Donors were mostly white British, more females; clonal diversity possibly underestimated. Just a handful of people given AZD1222 tested seropositive at baseline.

CDR1 and CDR2 from the germline V gene are MRHNA and SNTAGT. The length of the CDR3 is 16 residues. V shed 6 bases and J 4 bases; nucleotides not matched to a gene: 10. Here immunoSEQ multiplex PCR was the method, and the copy in TCRdb shows in-frame clones only, minus some. The sample carries some 110,000 clones, about nine tenths recorded once. A remark on this clone: Its target is not known.

This chain uses TRBV6-4 with TRBJ2-1; TRBD2 agrees at 9 bases. The TCR was taken from an adult who received the MenACWY meningococcal vaccine as a control. The specimen was peripheral blood, collected 28 days after the second dose of the MenACWY control vaccine. In DNA, the CDR3 is TGTGCCAGCAGCGAACGGGCTAGCGGGGCTTACAATGAGCAGTTCTTC. As protein: CASSERASGAYNEQFF.